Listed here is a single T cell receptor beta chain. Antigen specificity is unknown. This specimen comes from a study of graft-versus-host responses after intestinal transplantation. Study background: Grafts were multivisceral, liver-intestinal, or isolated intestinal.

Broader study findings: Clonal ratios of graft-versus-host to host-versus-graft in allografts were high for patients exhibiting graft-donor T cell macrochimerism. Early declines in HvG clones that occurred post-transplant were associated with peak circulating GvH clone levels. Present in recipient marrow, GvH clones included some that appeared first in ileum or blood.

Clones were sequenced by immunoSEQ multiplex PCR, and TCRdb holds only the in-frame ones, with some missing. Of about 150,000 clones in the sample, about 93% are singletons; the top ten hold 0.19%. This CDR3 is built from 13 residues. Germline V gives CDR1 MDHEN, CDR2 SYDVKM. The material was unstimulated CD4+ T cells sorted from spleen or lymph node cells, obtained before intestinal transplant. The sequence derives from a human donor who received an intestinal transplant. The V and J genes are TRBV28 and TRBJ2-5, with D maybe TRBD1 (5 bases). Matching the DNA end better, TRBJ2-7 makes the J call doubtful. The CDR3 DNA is TGTGCCAGCAGTTCCCCAGGGTTCCACGAGCAGTACTTC. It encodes CASSSPGFHEQYF.